This T cell receptor (beta chain) derives from a study of blood T cells in healthy people across ages. Primers used in a second PCR of about 6 to 12 cycles were a sample-barcoded 5' primer and a J-beta primer mix. TCRdb ran MiXCR on the 5' RACE reads and lists one entry per CDR3 protein. The sample has 700,000 to 850,000 distinct CDR3 sequences, about 34% seen once. Study-level points and caveats: A greater number of naive CD4+ cells and higher diversity distinguished long-lived donors from aged donors. In older individuals, TCR beta diversity per million T cells was lower, falling roughly linearly with age.

Germline V CDR1 and CDR2: MNHEY, SVGEGT. The trim removed 6 bases at V and 7 bases at J, leaving 6 bases unmatched. This CDR3 is built from 14 residues. Turning to this clonotype: Its specificity is unknown.

This TCR was sampled from a man aged 18 to 29 in good health. Sequenced input: blood. The genes are TRBV6-2 or TRBV6-3 and TRBJ2-2, with TRBD1 identical over 9 bases. As DNA, the CDR3 is TGTGCCAGCAGAAGGACAGGGGAAGGCGGGGAGCTGTTTTTT. Translating gives CASRRTGEGGELFF.